What follows describes a single TCR beta chain. Its antigen remains unknown. The sample belongs to a study of tumor-infiltrating T cells and Merkel cell polyomavirus. Background on the study: The T cells studied were KLL-specific CD8+ cells against Merkel polyomavirus.

TCRdb's table, derived via immunoSEQ multiplex PCR, lists solely in-frame clones and lacks some. Of about 25,000 clones in the sample, roughly nine tenths are singletons; the top ten hold less than 3%. Every patient's tumor was robustly positive for Merkel cell polyomavirus Large T antigen on immunohistochemistry. Lymph node tumors were analyzed for patients with unknown primaries presenting with nodal disease or insufficient primary tissue. Study-level results: An approximately 1.8-20% tumor fraction of KLL-specific T cells predicted better MCC-specific survival than 0-0.14%. Only one public clonotype, shared by two patients, appeared among approximately 400 sequences.

Germline lookup yields CDR1 SNHLY and CDR2 FYNNEI. V lost 4 bases and J lost 0, with 7 bases in between. This CDR3 is built from 14 residues. The chain employs TRBV2 and TRBJ1-5, with TRBD1 as a possible D gene (5 bases). The sequence came from a man aged 45-60 years with Merkel cell carcinoma. Sequenced material: lymph node tissue. CDR3 residues: CASSGQPSNQPQHF. CDR3 bases: TGTGCCAGCAGTGGACAGCCTAGCAATCAGCCCCAGCATTTT.